The present T cell receptor beta chain was sequenced within a study of blood T cells in healthy people across ages. Study outcomes and limitations: The long-lived group displayed more naive CD4+ cells, plus higher diversity, than the aged donors did.

The CDR3 contains 15 residues. The V and J ends lost 3 bases and 0 bases respectively, with 12 bases between them. Per the germline V gene, CDR1 is LGHDT and CDR2 is YNNKEL (reference sequence). Primed by a sample-barcoded 5' primer and a J-beta primer mix, a second PCR proceeded for 7 to 11 cycles. Every molecule of cDNA carried a tag from a template-switch adaptor with 12 random nucleotides. TCRdb processed the 5' RACE reads anew with MiXCR; each CDR3 protein has one entry. The table includes hundreds of thousands of distinct CDR3 sequences, under 55% detected once. Only a few counts were recorded for this clonotype. Its antigen is not identified.

Sequences were obtained from blood. The rearrangement links TRBV3-1 to TRBJ2-7, with D perhaps being TRBD1 or TRBD2 (5 bases each). The TCR comes from a man aged 60 to 75 in good health. The chain's CDR3 is CASSQAGSPSYEQYF. The CDR3 DNA sequence: TGTGCCAGCAGCCAGGCAGGGAGCCCCTCCTACGAGCAGTACTTC.